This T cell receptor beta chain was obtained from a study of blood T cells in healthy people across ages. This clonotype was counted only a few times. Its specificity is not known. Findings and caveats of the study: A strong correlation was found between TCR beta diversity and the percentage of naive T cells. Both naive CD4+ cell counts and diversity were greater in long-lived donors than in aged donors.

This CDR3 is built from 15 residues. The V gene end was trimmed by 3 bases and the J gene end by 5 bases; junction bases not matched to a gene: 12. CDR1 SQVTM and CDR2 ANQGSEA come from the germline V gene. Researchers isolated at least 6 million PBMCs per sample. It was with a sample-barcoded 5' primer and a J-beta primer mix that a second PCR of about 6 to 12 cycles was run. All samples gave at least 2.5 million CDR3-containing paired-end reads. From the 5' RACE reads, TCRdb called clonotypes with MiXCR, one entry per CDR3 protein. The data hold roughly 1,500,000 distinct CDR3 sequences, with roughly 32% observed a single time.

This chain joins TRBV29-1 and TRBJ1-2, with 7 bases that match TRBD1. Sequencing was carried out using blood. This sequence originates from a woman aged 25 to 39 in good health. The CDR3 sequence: CSVDSQGEGRYGYTF. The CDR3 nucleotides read TGCAGCGTTGATAGCCAGGGGGAAGGGCGGTATGGCTACACCTTC.